This TCR beta chain was identified during a study of shared clonotypes between healthy human individuals. A remark on this clone: Its antigen is currently unknown.

From CD4+ cells came CD45RA+ naive and CD45RA-negative memory subsets. Overall study findings and caveats: Relative to clonotypes present in all four donors, those not shared had lower generation probabilities. Clonotypes that were shared across a handful of donors made up around 5% of naive CD4 clonotypes.

Per germline, CDR1 SGHRS and CDR2 YFSETQ. There are 15 residues in the CDR3. V lost 0 bases, J lost 4 bases, and 11 bases lay in between. The authors loaded about 200 ng DNA, 28,000 or so T cell genomes, into sorted-subset replicate PCRs. Method: immunoSEQ multiplex PCR; TCRdb's copy keeps in-frame clones and lacks some. The profile shows over a million clones, roughly 96% of them singletons. This chain links TRBV5-1 with TRBJ2-1; D unclear. This TCR derives from a man aged 25-45 years in good health. The sequenced material came from naive CD4+ T cells sorted from blood. Indicated subset: CD45RA+ positively selected. As DNA, the CDR3 is TGCGCCAGCAGCTTGGACGAGGTTGGGTACAATGAGCAGTTCTTC. Protein sequence: CASSLDEVGYNEQFF.